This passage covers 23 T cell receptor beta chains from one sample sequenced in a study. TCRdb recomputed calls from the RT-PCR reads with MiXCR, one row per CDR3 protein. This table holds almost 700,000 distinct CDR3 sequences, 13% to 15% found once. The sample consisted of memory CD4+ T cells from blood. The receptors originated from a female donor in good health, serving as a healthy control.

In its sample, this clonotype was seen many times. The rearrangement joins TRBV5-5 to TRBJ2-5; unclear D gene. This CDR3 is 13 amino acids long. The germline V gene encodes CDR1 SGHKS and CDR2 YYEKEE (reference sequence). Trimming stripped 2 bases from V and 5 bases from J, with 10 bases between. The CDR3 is CASSLSRVETQYF. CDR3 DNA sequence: TGTGCCAGCAGCTTATCTAGGGTGGAGACCCAGTACTTC. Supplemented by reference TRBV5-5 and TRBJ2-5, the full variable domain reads DAGVTQSPTHLIKTRGQQVTLRCSPISGHKSVSWYQQVLGQGPQFIFQYYEKEERGRGNFPDRFSARQFPNYSSELNVNALLLGDSALYLCASSLSRVETQYFGPGTRLLVL.

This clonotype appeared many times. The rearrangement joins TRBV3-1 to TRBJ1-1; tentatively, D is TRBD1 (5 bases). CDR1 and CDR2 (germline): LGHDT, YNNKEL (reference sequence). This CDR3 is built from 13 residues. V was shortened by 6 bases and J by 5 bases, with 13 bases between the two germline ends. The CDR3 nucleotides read TGTGCCAGCAGTCCCCTCCAGGGAACTGAAGCTTTCTTT. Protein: CASSPLQGTEAFF.

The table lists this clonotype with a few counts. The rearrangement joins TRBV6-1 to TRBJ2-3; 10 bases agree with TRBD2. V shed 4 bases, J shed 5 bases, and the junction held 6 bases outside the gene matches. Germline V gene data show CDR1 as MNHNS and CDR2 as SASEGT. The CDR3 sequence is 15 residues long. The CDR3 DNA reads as TGTGCCAGCAGTGTCCTAGCGGGGGCGGGAGATACGCAGTATTTT. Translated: CASSVLAGAGDTQYF.

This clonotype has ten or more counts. The CDR3 DNA follows: TGTGCCAGCAGCCAAGATGGAGCGGGAGTTGTCTATACGCAGTATTTT. Residues: CASSQDGAGVVYTQYF. The chain recombines TRBV4-2 with TRBJ2-3; 8 bases map to TRBD2. Losses at the gene ends were 0 bases for V and 7 bases for J; bases not matched to a gene: 9. This CDR3 has 16 residues. Germline CDR1 and CDR2: LGHNA and YNFKEQ.

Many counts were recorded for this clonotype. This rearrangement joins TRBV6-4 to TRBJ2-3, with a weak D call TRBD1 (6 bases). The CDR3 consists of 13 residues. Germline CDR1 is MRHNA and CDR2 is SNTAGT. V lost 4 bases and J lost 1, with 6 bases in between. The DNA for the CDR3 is TGTGCCAGCAGTGGACAGGGCACAGATACGCAGTATTTT. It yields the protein CASSGQGTDTQYF.

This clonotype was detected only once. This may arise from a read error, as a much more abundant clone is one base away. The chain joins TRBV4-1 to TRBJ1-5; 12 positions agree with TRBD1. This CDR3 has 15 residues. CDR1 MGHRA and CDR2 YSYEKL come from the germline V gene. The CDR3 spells CARSQGTGGFQPQHF. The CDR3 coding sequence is TGCGCCAGAAGCCAGGGGACAGGGGGCTTTCAGCCCCAGCATTTT.

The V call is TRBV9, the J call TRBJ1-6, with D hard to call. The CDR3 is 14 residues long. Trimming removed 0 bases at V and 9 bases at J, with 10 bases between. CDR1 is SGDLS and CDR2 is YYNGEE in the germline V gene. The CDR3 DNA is TGTGCCAGCAGCGTAGTGTCAGACGGTTCACCCCTCCACTTT. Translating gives CASSVVSDGSPLHF.

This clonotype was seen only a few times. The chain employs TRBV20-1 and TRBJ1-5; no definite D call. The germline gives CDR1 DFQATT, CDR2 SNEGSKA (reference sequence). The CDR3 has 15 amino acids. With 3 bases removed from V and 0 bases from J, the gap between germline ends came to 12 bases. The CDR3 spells CSASSGSGSNQPQHF. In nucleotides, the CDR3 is TGCAGTGCTAGCAGTGGGTCGGGTAGCAATCAGCCCCAGCATTTT.

CDR3 coding DNA: TGTGCCAGCAGTTTATCGGTTCTAGCGGATAACACCGGGGAGCTGTTTTTT. It yields the protein CASSLSVLADNTGELFF. V and J are TRBV27 and TRBJ2-2, with 7 bases that match TRBD2. The junction had 6 bases not matched to a gene; V was cut back by 0 bases and J by 2 bases. The germline CDR1 and CDR2 sequences are MNHEY and SMNVEV (reference sequence). This CDR3 is 17 amino acids long.

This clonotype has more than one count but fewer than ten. The CDR3 protein is CASSLLAEDTQYF. In nucleotides, the CDR3 is TGTGCCAGCAGCTTACTAGCCGAGGATACGCAGTATTTT. The rearrangement joins TRBV7-9 to TRBJ2-3; D might be TRBD2 (5 bases). Germline values: CDR1 SEHNR, CDR2 FQNEAQ (reference sequence). Trimming pared 2 bases from V and 6 bases from J, leaving 9 bases between. This CDR3 is built from 13 residues.

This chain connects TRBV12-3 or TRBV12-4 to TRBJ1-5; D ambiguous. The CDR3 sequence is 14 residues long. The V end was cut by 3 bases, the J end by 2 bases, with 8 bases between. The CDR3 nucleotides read TGTGCCAGCAGTTTCTTCGGGGGCAATCAGCCCCAGCATTTT. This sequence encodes CASSFFGGNQPQHF.

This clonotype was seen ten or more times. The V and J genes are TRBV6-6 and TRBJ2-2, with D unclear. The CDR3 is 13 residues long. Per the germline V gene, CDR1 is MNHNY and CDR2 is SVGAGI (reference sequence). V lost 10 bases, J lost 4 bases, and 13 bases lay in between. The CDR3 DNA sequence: TGTGCCACCGCCCCCGGGTCCACCGGGGAGCTGTTTTTT. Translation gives CATAPGSTGELFF.

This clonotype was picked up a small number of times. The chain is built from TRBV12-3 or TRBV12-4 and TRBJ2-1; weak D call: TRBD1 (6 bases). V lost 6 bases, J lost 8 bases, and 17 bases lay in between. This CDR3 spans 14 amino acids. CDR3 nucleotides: TGTGCCAGCAGGAAGGGGGTTTCATCAGATGAGCAGTTCTTC. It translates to CASRKGVSSDEQFF.

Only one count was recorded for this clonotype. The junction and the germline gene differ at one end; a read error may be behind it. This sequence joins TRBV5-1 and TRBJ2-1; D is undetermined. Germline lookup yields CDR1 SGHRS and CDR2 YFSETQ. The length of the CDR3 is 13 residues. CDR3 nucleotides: TGTGCCAGCAGCCGACACACCATCAATGAGCAGTTCTTC. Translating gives CASSRHTINEQFF.

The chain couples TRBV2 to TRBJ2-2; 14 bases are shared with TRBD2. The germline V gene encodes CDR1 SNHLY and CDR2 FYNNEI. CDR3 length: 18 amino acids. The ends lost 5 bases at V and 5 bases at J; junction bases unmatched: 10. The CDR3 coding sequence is TGTGCCAGCAGTCCCCCGGGACTAGCGGGAGTTAAGACCGGGGAGCTGTTTTTT. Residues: CASSPPGLAGVKTGELFF.

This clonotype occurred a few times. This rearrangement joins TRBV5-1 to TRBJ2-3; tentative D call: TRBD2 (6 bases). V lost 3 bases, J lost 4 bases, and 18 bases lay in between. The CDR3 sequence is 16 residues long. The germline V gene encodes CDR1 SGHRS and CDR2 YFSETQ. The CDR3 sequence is CASSSRSGDGSDTQYF. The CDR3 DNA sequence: TGCGCCAGCAGCTCCCGGTCGGGGGACGGCTCAGATACGCAGTATTTT.

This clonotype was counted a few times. The CDR3 loop reads CASSQASGDAYNEQFF. The DNA for the CDR3 is TGTGCCAGCTCACAGGCTAGCGGGGATGCCTACAATGAGCAGTTCTTC. The V gene is TRBV18, the J gene TRBJ2-1; TRBD2 matches at 9 bases. This CDR3 is built from 16 residues. Germline-derived CDR1 and CDR2 are KGHSH and LQKENI. The J segment lost 2 bases and the V segment lost 4 bases, leaving 6 bases of the junction unmatched.

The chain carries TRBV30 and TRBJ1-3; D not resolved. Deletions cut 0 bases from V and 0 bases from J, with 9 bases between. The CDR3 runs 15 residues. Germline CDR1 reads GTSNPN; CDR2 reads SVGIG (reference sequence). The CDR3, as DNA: TGTGCCTGGAGTGTGGGTGGCGCCTCTGGAAACACCATATATTTT. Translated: CAWSVGGASGNTIYF.

The CDR3 nucleotides are TGCAGTGCTATACCCGGGACTAGCGGATTCTACGAGCAGTACTTC. This sequence encodes CSAIPGTSGFYEQYF. The chain couples TRBV20-1 to TRBJ2-7; 11 positions agree with TRBD2. CDR3 length: 15 amino acids. The ends lost 4 bases at V and 3 bases at J; junction bases unmatched: 8. Germline values: CDR1 DFQATT, CDR2 SNEGSKA (reference sequence).

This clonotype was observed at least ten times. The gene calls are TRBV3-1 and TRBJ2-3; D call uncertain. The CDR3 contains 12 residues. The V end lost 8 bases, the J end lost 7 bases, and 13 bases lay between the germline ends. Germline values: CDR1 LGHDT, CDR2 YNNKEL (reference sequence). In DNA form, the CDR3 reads TGTGCCAGCGGGTCAGAAGCTCATACGCAGTATTTT. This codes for CASGSEAHTQYF.

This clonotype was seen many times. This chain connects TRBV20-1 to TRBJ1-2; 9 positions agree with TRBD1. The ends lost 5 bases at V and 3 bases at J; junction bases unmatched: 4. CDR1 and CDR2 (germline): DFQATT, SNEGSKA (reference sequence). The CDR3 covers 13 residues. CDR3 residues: CSAGTGTYYGYTF. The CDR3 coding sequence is TGCAGTGCTGGGACAGGGACCTACTATGGCTACACCTTC.

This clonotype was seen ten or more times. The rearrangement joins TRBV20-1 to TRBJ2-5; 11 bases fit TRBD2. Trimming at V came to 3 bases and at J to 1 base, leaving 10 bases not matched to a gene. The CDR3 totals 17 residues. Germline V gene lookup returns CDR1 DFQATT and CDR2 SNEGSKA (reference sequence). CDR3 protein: CSASKGLAALFQETQYF. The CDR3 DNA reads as TGCAGTGCTAGCAAGGGACTAGCGGCTCTTTTCCAAGAGACCCAGTACTTC.

The CDR3 coding sequence is TGTGCCAGCAGCCCGACTAGTACTGAGCAGTTCTTC. This sequence encodes CASSPTSTEQFF. The chain has TRBV11-2 and TRBJ2-1, with TRBD2 as a possible D gene (6 bases). The V gene lost 5 bases and the J gene lost 9 bases, with 11 bases spanning the gap. Germline V gene data show CDR1 as SGHAT and CDR2 as FQNNGV. The CDR3 has 12 amino acids.